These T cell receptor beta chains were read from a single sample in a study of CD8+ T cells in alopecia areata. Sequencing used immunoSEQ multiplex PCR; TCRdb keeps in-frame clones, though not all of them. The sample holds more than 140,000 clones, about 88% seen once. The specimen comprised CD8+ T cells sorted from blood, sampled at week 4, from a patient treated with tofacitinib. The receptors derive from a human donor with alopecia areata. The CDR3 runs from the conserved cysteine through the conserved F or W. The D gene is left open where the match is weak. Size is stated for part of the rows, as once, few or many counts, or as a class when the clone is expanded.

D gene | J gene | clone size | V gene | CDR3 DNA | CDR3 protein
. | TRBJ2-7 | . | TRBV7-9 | TGTGCCAGCAGCCCCCTCCGGCCCGGGAGTGTGTACTTC | CASSPLRPGSVYF
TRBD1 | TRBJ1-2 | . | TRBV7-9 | TGTGCCAGCAGCTTAGTAACCGGACAGGGGAACTATGGCTACACCTTC | CASSLVTGQGNYGYTF
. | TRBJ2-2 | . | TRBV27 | TGTGCCAGCAGTTTATCTTTCGGGAACACCGGGGAGCTGTTTTTT | CASSLSFGNTGELFF
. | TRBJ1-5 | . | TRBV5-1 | TGCGCCAGCAGCTTGGAAGGGGGGCTAAATCAGCCCCAGCATTTT | CASSLEGGLNQPQHF
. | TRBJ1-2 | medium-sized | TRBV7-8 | TGTGCCAGCAGCTTGGGGAGTGCCTCCTATGGCTACACCTTC | CASSLGSASYGYTF
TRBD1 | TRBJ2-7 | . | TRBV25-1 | TGTGCCAGCAGTCCCGGGACAGGGAGCGAGCAGTACTTC | CASSPGTGSEQYF
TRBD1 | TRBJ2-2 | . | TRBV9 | TGTGCCAGCAGCGTAGACAGGGGGCTTTACACCGGGGAGCTGTTTTTT | CASSVDRGLYTGELFF
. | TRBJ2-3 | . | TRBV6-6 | TGTGCCAGCAGTTACTCGCAAATGGGGGGAGATACGCAGTATTTT | CASSYSQMGGDTQYF
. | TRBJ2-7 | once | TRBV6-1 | TGTGCCAGCAGTGTGTACGAGCAGTACTTC | CASSVYEQYF
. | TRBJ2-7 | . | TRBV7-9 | TGTGCCACCTCCGGACCCTCCTACGAGCAGTACTTC | CATSGPSYEQYF
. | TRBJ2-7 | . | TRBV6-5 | TGTGCCAGCAGTTACAGGATCGGCGAGCAGTACTTC | CASSYRIGEQYF
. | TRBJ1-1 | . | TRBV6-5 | TGTGCCAGCAGTTACTCGAGGGAGGGCAGGACTGAAGCTTTCTTT | CASSYSREGRTEAFF
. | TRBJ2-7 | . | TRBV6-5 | TGTGCCAGCAGTTACTCGGGTCCCGAAATCGGGGAGCAGTACTTC | CASSYSGPEIGEQYF
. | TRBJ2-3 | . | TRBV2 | TGTGCCAGCAGTGACCCGACAGTTACAGATACGCAGTATTTT | CASSDPTVTDTQYF
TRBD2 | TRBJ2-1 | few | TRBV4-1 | TGCGCCAGCAGCTCCCGACTAGCGAGGGACAATGAGCAGTTCTTC | CASSSRLARDNEQFF
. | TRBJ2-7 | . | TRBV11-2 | TGTGCCAGCAGCTTGAACACAGGAACCAATTACGAGCAGTACTTC | CASSLNTGTNYEQYF
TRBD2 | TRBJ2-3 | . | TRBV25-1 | TGTGCCAGCACCCCAGCAGGACTAGCTGCAGATACGCAGTATTTT | CASTPAGLAADTQYF
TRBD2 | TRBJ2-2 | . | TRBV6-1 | TGTGCCAGCAGTGAAAAGCGGGAGGGCCCTCGTGGGGAGCTGTTTTTT | CASSEKREGPRGELFF
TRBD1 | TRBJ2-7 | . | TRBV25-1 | TGTGCCAGCAGTGCCGGGACAGCTTACGAGCAGTACTTC | CASSAGTAYEQYF
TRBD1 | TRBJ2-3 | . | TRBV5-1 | TGCGCCAGCAGCTTTGGGACAGGGTCAGATACGCAGTATTTT | CASSFGTGSDTQYF
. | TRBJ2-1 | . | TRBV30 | TGTGCCTGGAGTGTAAGTCGAGGAAGCTCCTACAATGAGCAGTTCTTC | CAWSVSRGSSYNEQFF
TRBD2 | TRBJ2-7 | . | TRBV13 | TGTGCCAGCAGCATAGCGGGGGCTCCCTACGAGCAGTACTTC | CASSIAGAPYEQYF
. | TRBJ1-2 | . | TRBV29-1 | TGCAGCGTTAACCAGGGTAACTATGGCTACACCTTC | CSVNQGNYGYTF
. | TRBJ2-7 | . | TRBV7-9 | TGTGCCAGCAGCCCCCGGGACACTCCGGAGTACTTC | CASSPRDTPEYF
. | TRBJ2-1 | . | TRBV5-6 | TGTGCCAGCAGCTTGGGAGGCAATGAGCAGTTCTTC | CASSLGGNEQFF
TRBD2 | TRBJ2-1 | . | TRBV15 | TGTGCCACCAGCAGAGATCTGGGACTAGCGGCAGACAATGAGCAGTTCTTC | CATSRDLGLAADNEQFF